This T cell receptor (beta chain) was found in a study of shared clonotypes between healthy human individuals. Study results and caveats: Estimated richness was generally greater in naive than memory subsets.

Of note for this clone: As yet, its antigen is unknown.

Clones were sequenced by immunoSEQ multiplex PCR, and TCRdb holds only the in-frame ones, with some missing. Among about 2.3 million clones listed, more than 85% were seen once. Sequencing was done on a sample of naive CD4+ T cells from PBMCs. Subset denoted: CD45RA+ positively selected. The TCR comes from a man between 18 and 29 years old in good health. Some clones in this sample may be carry-over from other donors' samples.

CDR3 DNA sequence: TGCGCCAGCAGCTTGGGAGCACATAGCACTGAAGCTTTCTTT. As protein: CASSLGAHSTEAFF. The gene calls are TRBV5-1 and TRBJ1-1; D is undetermined. Between the trimmed V and J ends, which lost 0 bases and 4 bases, there was a span of 10 bases. This CDR3 has 14 residues. Germline assignment: CDR1 SGHRS and CDR2 YFSETQ.